The 5 T cell receptor beta chains below all came from one sample that was sequenced in a study of spatial heterogeneity in lung cancer. Each CDR3 protein is one row after TCRdb ran MiXCR on the 5' RACE reads. This table holds 3,500 to 4,000 distinct CDR3 sequences, just under 7% found once. For these receptors, no antigen is known. Findings of the study overall: Tracking of tumor mutation counts was seen in expanded intratumoral alpha and beta TCR counts.

The time point denotes: sample taken at primary tumor resection. Sequenced here: lung tumor tissue, sampled at surgery. The receptors shown here come from a male donor with early-stage non-small cell lung cancer.

Relative to its sample, this clonotype is medium-sized. This beta chain came through as a stray read in a library set up for alpha chains, and its size says little. This sequence joins TRBV7-2 and TRBJ2-1; 9 bases are a match to TRBD1. Trimming took 5 bases from V and 5 from J; bases not matched to a gene: 7. The CDR3 runs to 15 residues. The germline gives CDR1 SGHTA, CDR2 FQGNSA. CDR3 amino acids: CASSPGTGRHNEQFF. Here the CDR3 DNA reads TGTGCCAGCAGCCCAGGGACAGGGCGCCACAATGAGCAGTTCTTC.

This clonotype was seen at least ten times. This beta chain turned up in a library designed for alpha chains; as an off-target read, its abundance says little. This sequence joins TRBV7-2 and TRBJ2-2, with D possibly matching TRBD1 (6 bases). This CDR3 has 15 amino acids. The germline CDR1 and CDR2 sequences are SGHTA and FQGNSA. With 1 base removed from V and 6 bases from J, the gap between germline ends came to 12 bases. CDR3 loop: CASSLERGWAGELFF. Here the CDR3 DNA reads TGTGCCAGCAGCTTAGAAAGGGGGTGGGCCGGGGAGCTGTTTTTT.

Many counts were recorded for this clonotype. In a library made to pick up alpha chains, this beta chain is a stray read with a size that means little. The chain links TRBV7-8 to TRBJ2-5; 7 nucleotides line up with TRBD1. CDR1 and CDR2 (germline): SGHVS, FQNEAQ. V shed 5 bases and J 6 bases; nucleotides not matched to a gene: 9. The CDR3 covers 14 residues. CDR3 region: CASSMNRGGQTQYF. CDR3 DNA: TGTGCCAGCAGCATGAACAGGGGTGGGCAGACCCAGTACTTC.

By sample share, this clonotype is medium-sized. Being off target in a library aimed at alpha chains, this beta chain has a size of little meaning. This chain links TRBV11-2 with TRBJ2-1; 11 bases fit TRBD2. With 5 bases clipped from V and 7 bases from J, the junction kept 7 bases outside the gene matches. The CDR3 is made up of 15 amino acids. In germline, CDR1 is SGHAT, CDR2 FQNNGV. The DNA for the CDR3 is TGTGCCAGCAGCGTTGGACTAGCGGGTAGAAATGAGCAGTTCTTC. It specifies CASSVGLAGRNEQFF.

By sample share, this clonotype is medium-sized. This beta chain is a stray sequence in a library constructed for alpha chains; its clone size is not meaningful. V is TRBV19 and J is TRBJ2-3, with 13 bases fitting TRBD2. The germline gives CDR1 LNHDA, CDR2 SQIVND (reference sequence). After removal of 5 bases from V and 2 bases from J, the junction contained 7 bases not matched to a gene. The CDR3 is made up of 17 amino acids. The CDR3 sequence: CASSGTSGEYLTDTQYF. CDR3 coding DNA: TGTGCCAGTAGTGGGACTAGCGGGGAGTATCTCACAGATACGCAGTATTTT.